Below, 31 T cell receptor beta chains from the same sample are listed, as sequenced in a study of T cells in localized non-small cell lung cancer. Generated by immunoSEQ multiplex PCR, the TCRdb table keeps only in-frame clones and is missing some. The profile shows about 56,000 clones, more than 80% of them singletons. The material was peripheral blood, obtained before any cancer treatment. The receptors stem from a woman aged 40-69 years with stage I lung adenocarcinoma.

In this sample, this clone turned up a few times. The chain carries TRBV7-8 and TRBJ1-5, with 7 bases that match TRBD1. The CDR3 has 17 residues. V shed 3 bases, J shed 3 bases, and the junction held 11 bases outside the gene matches. Looked up from germline, CDR1 is SGHVS and CDR2 is FQNEAQ. The CDR3 nucleotides read TGTGCCAGCAGCTTGGCATTCGACAGGGTACTCAATCAGCCCCAGCATTTT. Protein: CASSLAFDRVLNQPQHF.

For the CDR3, the DNA is TGTGCCAGCAGCTTAAAAGGGGGTACGACAGATACGCAGTATTTT. It encodes CASSLKGGTTDTQYF. The chain has TRBV5-6 and TRBJ2-3, with D possibly being TRBD1 (6 bases). V dropped 2 bases and J dropped 3 bases, with 13 bases sitting between them. Per germline, CDR1 SGHDT and CDR2 YYEEEE. The CDR3 has 15 amino acids.

The V call is TRBV19, the J call TRBJ1-4; D may be TRBD1 (5 bases). V lost 3 bases and J 0 bases, leaving 11 bases between the germline ends. CDR1 and CDR2 (germline): LNHDA, SQIVND (reference sequence). This CDR3 comprises 16 residues. CDR3 in amino acids: CASSIRRRATNEKLFF. The CDR3 DNA is TGTGCCAGTAGTATTCGCCGCAGGGCAACTAATGAAAAACTGTTTTTT.

V usage is TRBV7-8 and J usage is TRBJ1-1; maybe TRBD1 (6 bases). This CDR3 region has 15 residues. Germline V gives CDR1 SGHVS, CDR2 FQNEAQ. Deletions cut 0 bases from V and 4 bases from J, with 12 bases between. The CDR3 loop is CASSLAGGGSTEAFF. The CDR3 bases are TGTGCCAGCAGCTTAGCGGGGGGCGGAAGCACTGAAGCTTTCTTT.

This clone has just one count. This chain's CDR3 is CASSPSSFPGELFF. The CDR3, as DNA: TGTGCCAGCTCACCATCCAGCTTCCCCGGGGAGCTGTTTTTT. This chain connects TRBV18 to TRBJ2-2, with no clear D. The CDR3 contains 14 residues. Germline V gene data show CDR1 as KGHSH and CDR2 as LQKENI. Trimming removed 2 bases from V and 6 bases from J, with 10 bases in between. Full variable domain (rest looked up from reference TRBV18 and TRBJ2-2): NAGVMQNPRHLVRRRGQEARLRCSPMKGHSHVYWYRQLPEEGLKFMVYLQKENIIDESGMPKERFSAEFPKEGPSILRIQQVVRGDSAAYFCASSPSSFPGELFFGEGSRLTVL.

This clone appeared a few times. The chain joins TRBV4-3 to TRBJ2-3; no clear D gene. This CDR3 has 16 residues. Between the trimmed V and J ends, which lost 0 bases and 5 bases, there was a span of 15 bases. The germline V gene has CDR1 LGHNA and CDR2 YSLEER. Here the CDR3 DNA reads TGCGCCAGCAGCCAAGATGCATTAGCCCCAGGAGATACGCAGTATTTT. Encoded protein: CASSQDALAPGDTQYF.

The V gene is TRBV10-3, the J gene TRBJ2-5; no clear D. CDR3 length: 14 amino acids. V lost 3 bases to trimming and J lost 3 bases, with 11 bases between them. Germline V CDR1 and CDR2: ENHRY, SYGVKD. The CDR3 spells CAISDYYSEETQYF. In nucleotides, the CDR3 is TGTGCCATCAGTGACTATTATTCCGAAGAGACCCAGTACTTC.

As concerns this clone: A read error may account for a junction end that differs from germline. The chain is built from TRBV4-2 and TRBJ2-3; 7 bases are shared with TRBD1. The germline gives CDR1 LGHNA, CDR2 YNFKEQ. The length of the CDR3 is 14 residues. The CDR3 bases are TGTGCCAGCGGCCAAGAGGGGGCGACAGATACGCAGTATTTT. Amino acids: CASGQEGATDTQYF.

The V call is TRBV11-2, the J call TRBJ2-7; weak D call: TRBD1 (6 bases). Trimming left V 6 bases short and J 2 bases short, with 11 bases between. Germline CDR1 SGHAT, CDR2 FQNNGV. The length of the CDR3 is 13 residues. CDR3 nucleotide sequence: TGTGCCAGCAGTTATAGACAGGCCTACGAGCAGTACTTC. Amino acids: CASSYRQAYEQYF.

The chain links TRBV30 to TRBJ1-1; tentative D call: TRBD1 (6 bases). This CDR3 comprises 13 residues. CDR1 is GTSNPN and CDR2 is SVGIG in the germline V gene (reference sequence). V dropped 2 bases and J dropped 3 bases, with 10 bases sitting between them. Written as DNA, the CDR3 is TGTGCCTGGAGTAGGGGGGGGTACACTGAAGCTTTCTTT. Translating gives CAWSRGGYTEAFF.

V gene TRBV5-4 combines with J gene TRBJ1-2, with TRBD1 matching 7 bases. The germline V gene encodes CDR1 SGHNT and CDR2 YYREEE (reference sequence). The trim removed 6 bases at V and 4 bases at J, leaving 12 bases unmatched. The CDR3 is 15 residues long. CDR3 amino acids: CASTKPGQPGYGYTF. The CDR3 DNA reads as TGTGCCAGCACCAAACCGGGACAGCCAGGCTATGGCTACACCTTC.

The chain employs TRBV14 and TRBJ2-7, with 9 nucleotides matching TRBD2. Trimming took 1 base from V and 2 from J; bases not matched to a gene: 9. The CDR3 has 17 residues. Germline V gives CDR1 SGHDN, CDR2 FVKESK. The chain's CDR3 is CASSQGKAGGPPYEQYF. The CDR3, as DNA: TGTGCCAGCAGCCAAGGGAAGGCGGGGGGGCCCCCCTACGAGCAGTACTTC. The full variable domain, in which reference TRBV14 and TRBJ2-7 provide the parts outside the CDR3, is EAGVTQFPSHSVIEKGQTVTLRCDPISGHDNLYWYRRVMGKEIKFLLHFVKESKQDESGMPNNRFLAERTGGTYSTLKVQPAELEDSGVYFCASSQGKAGGPPYEQYFGPGTRLTVT.

The chain links TRBV23-1 to TRBJ1-2; D unclear. TRBV23-1 is known as an ORF, though its function is uncertain. CDR3 length equals 14 residues. Trimming shortened V by 6 bases and J by 7 bases, and 18 bases separated the two germline ends. CDR3 loop: CASSPGFYFGGYTF. CDR3 bases: TGCGCCAGCAGCCCCGGGTTTTATTTCGGTGGCTACACCTTC.

This chain joins TRBV5-5 and TRBJ1-4; 7 bases agree with TRBD1. Germline V lookup: CDR1 SGHKS, CDR2 YYEKEE (reference sequence). J lost 0 bases, V lost 3 bases, and 5 bases had no gene match. This CDR3 is built from 16 residues. In nucleotides, the CDR3 is TGTGCCAGCAGCTCACAGGGGTTGGCAACTAATGAAAAACTGTTTTTT. Translation: CASSSQGLATNEKLFF.

The V and J genes are TRBV14 and TRBJ1-2; D gene uncertain. V lost 0 bases to trimming and J lost 7 bases, with 9 bases between them. The CDR3 contains 13 residues. Germline CDR1 reads SGHDN; CDR2 reads FVKESK. CDR3 coding DNA: TGTGCCAGCAGCCAAGATCTAGAGAGTGGCTACACCTTC. This sequence encodes CASSQDLESGYTF. Full variable domain (rest looked up from reference TRBV14 and TRBJ1-2): EAGVTQFPSHSVIEKGQTVTLRCDPISGHDNLYWYRRVMGKEIKFLLHFVKESKQDESGMPNNRFLAERTGGTYSTLKVQPAELEDSGVYFCASSQDLESGYTFGSGTRLTVV.

The chain links TRBV7-9 to TRBJ1-1, with D hard to call. Trimming removed 3 bases from V and 0 bases from J, with 8 bases in between. This CDR3 is 14 amino acids long. Germline V lookup: CDR1 SEHNR, CDR2 FQNEAQ (reference sequence). The CDR3: CASSFGKLNTEAFF. The CDR3, as DNA: TGTGCCAGCAGCTTTGGGAAGCTGAACACTGAAGCTTTCTTT.

The DNA of the CDR3 is TGTGCCAGCAGCCCCCATAGAGGCAATGAGCAGTTCTTC. It translates to CASSPHRGNEQFF. V usage is TRBV9 and J usage is TRBJ2-1; D is undetermined. CDR3 length: 13 amino acids. Trimming left V 4 bases short and J 6 bases short, with 11 bases between. Germline-derived CDR1 and CDR2 are SGDLS and YYNGEE.

This clone has a single count. The chain carries TRBV4-3 and TRBJ2-7; 8 nucleotides agree with TRBD2. J lost 4 bases, V lost 0 bases, and 14 bases had no gene match. The CDR3 is 18 amino acids. From germline, CDR1 is LGHNA and CDR2 YSLEER. Written as DNA, the CDR3 is TGCGCCAGCAGCCAAGAGGTGGCCCCAGCGGGGGCCTTGTACGAGCAGTACTTC. It specifies CASSQEVAPAGALYEQYF.

J is TRBJ2-1 and V is TRBV5-5, with D uncertain. In germline, CDR1 is SGHKS, CDR2 YYEKEE (reference sequence). CDR3 size: 12 residues. Between the trimmed V and J ends, which lost 2 bases and 3 bases, there was a span of 3 bases. CDR3 sequence (DNA): TGTGCCAGCAGCTTTAACTACAATGAGCAGTTCTTC. It codes for CASSFNYNEQFF.

V is TRBV10-1 and J is TRBJ2-3; D possibly corresponds to TRBD1 (5 bases). Germline V CDR1 and CDR2: WNHNN, SYGVQD (reference sequence). This CDR3 spans 13 amino acids. Trimming cost V 5 bases and J 6 bases, with 12 bases left between them. CDR3 bases: TGCGCCAGCAGTCACCAGGGAACGGATACGCAGTATTTT. Translated: CASSHQGTDTQYF.

The CDR3 spells CASSRVGMNTEAFF. DNA for the CDR3: TGTGCCAGCAGCAGAGTGGGGATGAACACTGAAGCTTTCTTT. This sequence joins TRBV4-2 and TRBJ1-1; D not certain. V was clipped by 5 bases and J by 0 bases, with 10 bases between them. The CDR3 has 14 residues. Looked up from germline, CDR1 is LGHNA and CDR2 is YNFKEQ.

The chain links TRBV7-2 to TRBJ2-1; 11 positions agree with TRBD2. The trim removed 5 bases at V and 10 bases at J, leaving 4 bases unmatched. The CDR3 has 13 amino acids. The germline CDR1 and CDR2 sequences are SGHTA and FQGNSA. The CDR3 bases are TGTGCCAGCAGCCTCAGACTAGCGGGGGAGCAGTTCTTC. This sequence encodes CASSLRLAGEQFF.

This clone was seen once. Germline is not matched at one junction end, which may reflect a read error. The chain recombines TRBV7-8 with TRBJ1-1; 8 bases match TRBD1. From germline, CDR1 is SGHVS and CDR2 FQNEAQ. The CDR3 contains 14 residues. In DNA form, the CDR3 reads TGTGCCAGCAGCTTAGTTCAGGGGGCTACTGTAGCTTTCTTT. The encoded protein is CASSLVQGATVAFF.

This sequence joins TRBV30 and TRBJ1-3; no reliable D call. In germline, CDR1 is GTSNPN, CDR2 SVGIG (reference sequence). V lost 2 bases, J lost 2 bases, and 13 bases lay in between. The CDR3 length is 15 residues. The CDR3 DNA reads as TGTGCCTGGAGTCCTCTGGGGATCGCTGGAAACACCATATATTTT. This translates into CAWSPLGIAGNTIYF.

The chain has TRBV4-3 and TRBJ2-2; perhaps TRBD1 as D (5 bases). Germline CDR1 and CDR2: LGHNA and YSLEER. V was pared by 0 bases and J by 6 bases, with 11 bases between. The CDR3 sequence is 15 residues long. The CDR3 protein is CASSQDGAGSGELFF. The CDR3 nucleotides are TGCGCCAGCAGCCAAGATGGGGCAGGGTCCGGGGAGCTGTTTTTT.

The chain employs TRBV11-3 and TRBJ2-5; a possible D gene is TRBD1 (6 bases). CDR3 length: 15 amino acids. V gave up 4 bases and J gave up 5 bases, with 17 bases separating them. The germline V gene encodes CDR1 SGHNT and CDR2 YENEEA. Here the CDR3 DNA reads TGTGCCAGCAGCTCCACAGGGTTTGGTAGGGAGACCCAGTACTTC. Translating gives CASSSTGFGRETQYF. Full variable domain (missing parts from reference TRBV11-3 and TRBJ2-5): EAGVVQSPRYKIIEKKQPVAFWCNPISGHNTLYWYLQNLGQGPELLIRYENEEAVDDSQLPKDRFSAERLKGVDSTLKIQPAELGDSAVYLCASSSTGFGRETQYFGPGTRLLVL.

The rearrangement links TRBV27 to TRBJ2-5, with 12 bases lining up with TRBD2. The CDR3 loop spans 19 amino acids. V dropped 2 bases and J dropped 5; count of bases not matched to a gene: 15. Germline loops: CDR1 MNHEY, CDR2 SMNVEV (reference sequence). CDR3 loop: CASSLRPPGTSGPGETQYF. The CDR3 DNA is TGTGCCAGCAGTTTAAGGCCCCCTGGGACTAGCGGGCCGGGGGAGACCCAGTACTTC.

In its sample, this clone was seen a few times. The chain combines TRBV10-3 with TRBJ2-1; D might be TRBD2 (6 bases). The germline CDR1 and CDR2 sequences are ENHRY and SYGVKD. V lost 3 bases and J lost 1, with 16 bases in between. The CDR3 is 17 residues long. The CDR3 nucleotides read TGTGCCATCAGTGACCCAACTAGCTCCCGTTCCTACAATGAGCAGTTCTTC. Protein product: CAISDPTSSRSYNEQFF.

The V gene is TRBV2, the J gene TRBJ1-3; D remains ambiguous. V was trimmed by 0 bases and J by 1 base, leaving 1 base between them. Per germline, CDR1 SNHLY and CDR2 FYNNEI. The CDR3 sequence is 13 residues long. CDR3 region: CASSEASGNTIYF. The CDR3 nucleotides read TGTGCCAGCAGTGAAGCGTCTGGAAACACCATATATTTT.

This chain connects TRBV7-9 to TRBJ1-1; no clear D. The CDR3 runs 15 residues. Per germline, CDR1 SEHNR and CDR2 FQNEAQ (reference sequence). V was cut by 1 base and J by 5 bases, with 14 bases left in between. The CDR3 DNA reads TGTGCCAGCAGCTTAGTTCCCCAGCCTGGGACTGAAGCTTTCTTT. Protein: CASSLVPQPGTEAFF.

The rearrangement uses TRBV27 and TRBJ1-6, with D possibly being TRBD1 (6 bases). This CDR3 is built from 18 residues. The V gene's germline CDR1 is MNHEY and CDR2 SMNVEV (reference sequence). Trimming cost V 5 bases and J 6 bases, with 23 bases left between them. CDR3 bases: TGTGCCAGCAGTCCGACGTCACCAAGGGGGGCGTTTAATTCACCCCTCCACTTT. Translation gives CASSPTSPRGAFNSPLHF.